What follows are 20 T cell receptor beta chains derived from one specimen sequenced in a study of shared clonotypes between healthy human individuals. The table came from immunoSEQ multiplex PCR; TCRdb's copy has only in-frame clones and leaves some out. The sample consists of 2 million to 2.5 million clones, roughly 95% of them appearing once. Naive CD8 populations comprised CD45RO-negative cells positively selected for CCR7, excluding terminally differentiated effector memory CD45RA+ cells. The sample consisted of naive CD8+ T cells sorted from blood. These receptors were collected from a man between 18 and 35 years old in good health.

About this clone: The same CDR3 also results from other DNA sequences found in this sample. The V call is TRBV6-5, the J call TRBJ1-1; no clear D. Looked up from germline, CDR1 is MNHEY and CDR2 is SVGAGI. The CDR3 consists of 11 residues. Trimming pared 2 bases from V and 7 bases from J, leaving 5 bases between. CDR3 sequence reads: CASSYGSEAFF. CDR3 bases: TGTGCCAGCAGTTACGGGAGTGAAGCTTTCTTT.

This clone was picked up one time. The rearrangement links TRBV6-5 to TRBJ2-1; D uncertain. The CDR3 spans 15 residues. The germline V gene encodes CDR1 MNHEY and CDR2 SVGAGI. Trimming stripped 10 bases from V and 2 bases from J, with 18 bases between. CDR3 nucleotides: TGTGCCACCTGTTACGGAAAACAAACCTACAATGAGCAGTTCTTC. Amino acid sequence: CATCYGKQTYNEQFF.

V usage is TRBV13 and J usage is TRBJ2-7; D is possibly TRBD2 (6 bases). The CDR3 extends over 14 amino acids. Germline-derived CDR1 and CDR2 are PRHDT and FYEKMQ (reference sequence). Trimming cost V 5 bases and J 3 bases, with 14 bases left between them. Here the CDR3 reads CASSPGDLVYEQYF. For the CDR3, the DNA is TGTGCCAGCAGCCCGGGGGATCTCGTCTACGAGCAGTACTTC.

The V and J genes are TRBV28 and TRBJ2-1; tentative D call: TRBD2 (5 bases). CDR1 and CDR2 from the germline V gene are MDHEN and SYDVKM. The CDR3 is made up of 13 amino acids. Trimming cost V 5 bases and J 9 bases, with 14 bases left between them. CDR3 residues: CASSPPGGFEQFF. The CDR3 bases are TGTGCCAGCAGTCCCCCCGGAGGCTTTGAGCAGTTCTTC.

This chain links TRBV19 with TRBJ2-2; D may correspond to TRBD1 or TRBD2 (5 bases each). The CDR3 runs 18 residues. In germline, CDR1 is LNHDA, CDR2 SQIVND (reference sequence). V lost 2 bases and J lost 5, with 21 bases in between. DNA for the CDR3: TGTGCCAGTAGTATACTCGGGGCTACGGCCCGCCCGACCGGGGAGCTGTTTTTT. Amino acid sequence: CASSILGATARPTGELFF.

The J gene is TRBJ1-5, the V gene TRBV9; 9 positions agree with TRBD1. Germline-derived CDR1 and CDR2 are SGDLS and YYNGEE. CDR3 length: 14 residues. V was clipped by 3 bases and J by 2 bases; unmatched bases: 0. DNA of the CDR3: TGTGCCAGCAGCGGGACAGGGGGCAATCAGCCCCAGCATTTT. Translation gives CASSGTGGNQPQHF.

This rearrangement joins TRBV4-1 to TRBJ2-5; D unclear. Germline V CDR1 and CDR2: MGHRA, YSYEKL. The CDR3 has 16 amino acids. Trimming removed 4 bases at V and 0 bases at J, with 15 bases between. The CDR3 nucleotides are TGCGCCAGCAGCCCCACGGTCAGTTTCTACCAAGAGACCCAGTACTTC. This encodes CASSPTVSFYQETQYF.

The rearrangement links TRBV6-5 to TRBJ2-1, with 8 bases identical to TRBD2. The length of the CDR3 is 16 residues. After removal of 2 bases from V and 3 bases from J, the junction contained 6 bases not matched to a gene. Germline CDR1 is MNHEY and CDR2 is SVGAGI. The CDR3: CASSYRLAGFYNEQFF. In nucleotides, the CDR3 is TGTGCCAGCAGTTACCGGCTAGCGGGTTTCTACAATGAGCAGTTCTTC.

This chain connects TRBV27 to TRBJ1-5; D not resolved. Germline lookup yields CDR1 MNHEY and CDR2 SMNVEV (reference sequence). The V and J ends lost 7 bases and 3 bases respectively, with 16 bases between them. This CDR3 comprises 15 residues. The CDR3 DNA reads as TGTGCCAGCACCAGGACCTCAGGTTACAATCAGCCCCAGCATTTT. Its translation is CASTRTSGYNQPQHF.

The V gene is TRBV19, the J gene TRBJ1-2, with no clear D. V was shortened by 7 bases and J by 0 bases, with 18 bases between the two germline ends. CDR1 and CDR2 from the germline V gene are LNHDA and SQIVND (reference sequence). The CDR3 has 16 residues. DNA of the CDR3: TGTGCCAGTATTGGTCCACAAGATTTAGCTAACTATGGCTACACCTTC. Its translation is CASIGPQDLANYGYTF.

The chain uses TRBV7-8 and TRBJ2-2; either TRBD1 or TRBD2 may supply D (5 bases each). Trimming stripped 1 base from V and 2 bases from J, with 17 bases between. Germline V lookup: CDR1 SGHVS, CDR2 FQNEAQ. CDR3 size: 18 residues. CDR3 in amino acids: CASSLGVGTDTNTGELFF. The CDR3 region has the DNA TGTGCCAGCAGCTTAGGAGTTGGGACGGACACTAACACCGGGGAGCTGTTTTTT.

As regards this clone: Other nucleotide sequences from this sample produce the same CDR3. The chain recombines TRBV9 with TRBJ2-7, with 7 bases aligning to TRBD1. The germline gives CDR1 SGDLS, CDR2 YYNGEE. J lost 0 bases, V lost 3 bases, and 3 bases had no gene match. The CDR3 length is 14 residues. The CDR3 DNA follows: TGTGCCAGCAGCGCAGGGGGAAGCTCCTACGAGCAGTACTTC. Its protein product is CASSAGGSSYEQYF.

The chain couples TRBV19 to TRBJ1-3, with 9 bases matching TRBD1. CDR1 LNHDA and CDR2 SQIVND come from the germline V gene (reference sequence). V gave up 4 bases and J gave up 0 bases; unmatched junction bases: 10. The CDR3 has 18 residues. The CDR3 sequence is CASSTRDRALSSGNTIYF. CDR3 in DNA: TGTGCCAGTAGTACCCGGGACAGGGCCCTCAGCTCTGGAAACACCATATATTTT.

This rearrangement joins TRBV29-1 to TRBJ2-5; D unclear. The CDR3 has 13 amino acids. Per germline, CDR1 SQVTM and CDR2 ANQGSEA. Trimming shortened V by 2 bases and J by 2 bases, and 9 bases separated the two germline ends. The CDR3, as DNA: TGCAGCGTTGAACTTGGGCAGCAAGAGACCCAGTACTTC. It specifies CSVELGQQETQYF. The full variable domain, its missing parts supplied by reference TRBV29-1 and TRBJ2-5, is SAVISQKPSRDICQRGTSLTIQCQVDSQVTMMFWYRQQPGQSLTLIATANQGSEATYESGFVIDKFPISRPNLTFSTLTVSNMSPEDSSIYLCSVELGQQETQYFGPGTRLLVL.

For this clone: Other DNA sequences within the sample encode an identical CDR3. V is TRBV4-1 and J is TRBJ2-2; D remains unclear. V was clipped by 1 base and J by 6 bases, with 6 bases between them. This CDR3 has 13 amino acids. Germline lookup yields CDR1 MGHRA and CDR2 YSYEKL. CDR3 protein: CASSQVGSGELFF. Written as DNA, the CDR3 is TGCGCCAGCAGCCAAGTTGGGTCCGGGGAGCTGTTTTTT.

As for this clone: One end of the junction does not line up with germline, which may come from a read error. The chain is built from TRBV9 and TRBJ1-2, with D maybe TRBD1 (6 bases). CDR1 and CDR2 from the germline V gene are SGDLS and YYNGEE. The CDR3 contains 14 residues. CDR3 protein: CASSPFPGASLTNF. DNA of the CDR3: TGTGCCAGCAGCCCCTTCCCGGGGGCTTCCCTAACTAACTTC.

This clone was detected once. The chain recombines TRBV5-1 with TRBJ1-3; the match to TRBD1 covers 10 bases. There are 17 residues in the CDR3. CDR1 is SGHRS, CDR2 YFSETQ, per germline. The V gene end was trimmed by 2 bases and the J gene end by 4 bases; junction bases not matched to a gene: 9. The CDR3 sequence: CASSLAPGQGSGNTIYF. CDR3 coding DNA: TGCGCCAGCAGCTTAGCCCCGGGACAGGGGTCAGGAAACACCATATATTTT.

Concerning this clone itself: This same CDR3 is encoded by further DNA sequences in the sample. This chain connects TRBV10-2 to TRBJ1-2; weak D call: TRBD1 (5 bases). Trimming took 6 bases from V and 8 from J, leaving 10 bases between them. The CDR3 runs 11 residues. Germline V gives CDR1 WSHSY, CDR2 SAAADI. The CDR3 region is CASRGGDGYTF. DNA of the CDR3: TGCGCCAGCAGGGGTGGGGACGGCTACACCTTC.

This clone appeared a single time. Mismatch with germline at one junction end may stem from a read error. This sequence joins TRBV11-2 and TRBJ2-7; 10 nucleotides align to TRBD2. The CDR3 consists of 12 residues. From germline, CDR1 is SGHAT and CDR2 FQNNGV. CDR3 nucleotides: TGTGCCAGCAACTTAGCGGGAGGCGAGCAGTACTTC. Amino acids: CASNLAGGEQYF.

This clone occurred once. The chain joins TRBV29-1 to TRBJ2-1; unclear D gene. The V gene's germline CDR1 is SQVTM and CDR2 ANQGSEA. V was shortened by 7 bases and J by 7 bases, with 11 bases between the two germline ends. There are 11 residues in the CDR3. The CDR3 DNA is TGCAGCGGCAAAGATGGGAATGAGCAGTTCTTC. Protein: CSGKDGNEQFF.